This T cell receptor (beta chain) appears in the sequencing data of a study of T cell responses to AZD1222 COVID-19 vaccine. Note on this clone: Its antigen is currently unknown.

Findings and caveats of the study: Dominant at 160-218 and 743-854, vaccine-associated CD4 TCRs also spanned spike. Unmutated variant regions are reportedly the target of nearly half of TCRs that are spike-specific. Only a handful of AZD1222 recipients, more than five in all, had baseline seropositivity. Clonal diversity may have been underestimated in mostly white British donors.

The repertoire was sequenced with immunoSEQ multiplex PCR; TCRdb's copy has only in-frame clones and lacks some. Of under 150,000 clones listed, 70% to 90% are singletons. The specimen comprised peripheral blood, sampled 28 days after the second AZD1222 dose. The source is an adult who received the AZD1222 COVID-19 vaccine.

CDR3 nucleotides: TGCGCCAGCAGCCAACTGACAAGGGTCGAGACCCAGTACTTC. This codes for CASSQLTRVETQYF. V is TRBV4-1 and J is TRBJ2-5; no clear D gene. The CDR3 runs 14 residues. The V gene's germline CDR1 is MGHRA and CDR2 YSYEKL. Trimming left V 2 bases short and J 5 bases short, with 12 bases between.